This TCR beta chain was identified in a study of PD-1 blockade in mismatch repair-deficient tumors. In the study overall: All were previously treated, progressing patients with around 12 mismatch repair-deficient cancer types. Study-wide findings and caveats: Tumor-resident clones, often absent from pretreatment blood, expanded after pembrolizumab and then contracted.

CDR3 size: 12 residues. The germline V gene has CDR1 SGHNT and CDR2 YENEEA. With 5 bases removed from V and 10 bases from J, the gap between germline ends came to 11 bases. The table came from immunoSEQ multiplex PCR; TCRdb's copy has only in-frame clones and leaves some out. This sample has over 11,000 clones, with 70% to 90% found just once. Of note for this clone: The antigen is unknown.

The time point is: identical approximately nine-day culture without peptide (control). Every patient had mismatch repair deficiency by PCR or immunohistochemistry. The sample in question was cells cultured in vitro, obtained from a patient treated with pembrolizumab. The TCR originated in an adult with mismatch repair-deficient cancer. The chain uses TRBV11-3 and TRBJ2-2; maybe TRBD2 (5 bases). The CDR3 DNA follows: TGTGCCAGCAGCCCGGGGAGACCGGAGCTGTTTTTT. It translates to CASSPGRPELFF.